This record concerns one T cell receptor (beta chain) sequence. The antigen remains undetermined. This CDR3 has 12 amino acids. Germline values: CDR1 MNHEY, CDR2 SVGAGI. V was pared by 7 bases and J by 11 bases, with 17 bases between. This sample was included in a study of PD-1 blockade in classical Hodgkin lymphoma. Time point in this sample: cycle 4 day 1 (C4D1), after five to seven weeks of nivolumab. After autologous stem cell transplantation all patients relapsed, and prior brentuximab vedotin exposure differed between cohorts. Responses achieved at best were complete response, partial response or progressive disease. TCRdb's table, derived via immunoSEQ multiplex PCR, lists solely in-frame clones and lacks some. Of some 30,000 clones in the sample, around 70% were seen once. Study-wide points: When set against healthy donors, newly diagnosed patients were reported to show lower baseline TCR diversity. While CD8+ TCR diversity did not rise significantly by C4D1, CD4+ TCR diversity did. The baseline diversity of complete responders showed similarity to that of newly diagnosed patients.

This TCR was sampled from a human donor with classical Hodgkin lymphoma. The chain combines TRBV6-5 with TRBJ1-1; weak D call: TRBD1 (5 bases). The sequences come from peripheral blood mononuclear cells (PBMCs), collected before the fourth cycle of nivolumab. In DNA form, the CDR3 reads TGTGCCAGCACAGGGATTCAAAGGTGGGCTTTCTTT. Translation gives CASTGIQRWAFF.